These T cell receptor beta chains were read from a single sample in a study of blood T cell repertoires in COVID-19. This table comes from immunoSEQ multiplex PCR, and its TCRdb copy is limited to in-frame clones, with some not included. There are 150,000 to 200,000 clones in the sample; 94% occur only once, and 0.76% lies in the top ten. The sample comprised peripheral blood. The receptor set was obtained from a man aged 25-45 years with COVID-19, enrolled during active disease. The CDR3 runs from the conserved cysteine through the conserved F or W. The D gene is left open where the match is weak.

V gene: TRBV3-1/TRBV3-2; D gene: .; CDR3 length: 16; J gene: TRBJ1-3; CDR3 protein: CASGSQGPNSGNTIYF
V gene: TRBV6-5; D gene: .; CDR3 length: 11; J gene: TRBJ2-7; CDR3 protein: CASTNTYEQYF
V gene: TRBV2; D gene: .; CDR3 length: 18; J gene: TRBJ1-2; CDR3 protein: CASRPGRDWGEDNYGYTF
V gene: TRBV28; D gene: TRBD1; CDR3 length: 15; J gene: TRBJ1-5; CDR3 protein: CASSTQGARNQPQHF
V gene: TRBV5-1; D gene: TRBD1; CDR3 length: 14; J gene: TRBJ2-5; CDR3 protein: CASATGQGRETQYF
V gene: TRBV28; D gene: TRBD1; CDR3 length: 16; J gene: TRBJ1-6; CDR3 protein: CATSPGTGVYNSPLHF
V gene: TRBV5-5; D gene: .; CDR3 length: 16; J gene: TRBJ1-1; CDR3 protein: CASSPTFDRLNTEAFF
V gene: TRBV5-5; D gene: .; CDR3 length: 14; J gene: TRBJ1-1; CDR3 protein: CASSPHTPGVEAFF
V gene: TRBV10-3; D gene: .; CDR3 length: 16; J gene: TRBJ1-1; CDR3 protein: CAISEPLGRLNTEAFF
V gene: TRBV11-2; D gene: TRBD1; CDR3 length: 15; J gene: TRBJ1-6; CDR3 protein: CASSLEEGANSPLHF
V gene: TRBV18; D gene: TRBD2; CDR3 length: 15; J gene: TRBJ2-3; CDR3 protein: CASSPGLADTDTQYF
V gene: TRBV3-1/TRBV3-2; D gene: .; CDR3 length: 12; J gene: TRBJ2-5; CDR3 protein: CASSQGGETQYF
V gene: TRBV5-4; D gene: .; CDR3 length: 12; J gene: TRBJ1-3; CDR3 protein: CASSFNSNTIYF
V gene: TRBV21-1; D gene: .; CDR3 length: 22; J gene: TRBJ2-1; CDR3 protein: CASSPRKARTGGASVSYNEQFF
V gene: TRBV11-2; D gene: TRBD1; CDR3 length: 17; J gene: TRBJ1-3; CDR3 protein: CASSHTYRGLGGNTIYF
V gene: TRBV6-5; D gene: .; CDR3 length: 15; J gene: TRBJ1-2; CDR3 protein: CASTSLTGLSYGYTF
V gene: TRBV5-1; D gene: .; CDR3 length: 14; J gene: TRBJ2-1; CDR3 protein: CASSRGTTYNEQFF
V gene: TRBV7-2; D gene: TRBD2; CDR3 length: 18; J gene: TRBJ2-7; CDR3 protein: CASSSISLLAGGPNEQYF
V gene: TRBV15; D gene: TRBD2; CDR3 length: 16; J gene: TRBJ2-2; CDR3 protein: CATSRASGGLTGELFF
V gene: TRBV7-9; D gene: TRBD1; CDR3 length: 13; J gene: TRBJ1-1; CDR3 protein: CASSTRQGSFAFF
V gene: TRBV30; D gene: .; CDR3 length: 11; J gene: TRBJ1-2; CDR3 protein: CAWTTAYGYTF
V gene: TRBV10-3; D gene: .; CDR3 length: 14; J gene: TRBJ2-2; CDR3 protein: CAISEGQPTGELFF
V gene: TRBV4-2; D gene: TRBD2; CDR3 length: 18; J gene: TRBJ2-2; CDR3 protein: CASSHGTSGSKNTGELFF
V gene: TRBV20-1; D gene: TRBD1; CDR3 length: 11; J gene: TRBJ2-1; CDR3 protein: CSAQTGGKQFF
V gene: TRBV7-9; D gene: TRBD1; CDR3 length: 14; J gene: TRBJ1-1; CDR3 protein: CASSLQTGEAEAFF
V gene: TRBV11-1; D gene: .; CDR3 length: 13; J gene: TRBJ1-1; CDR3 protein: CASSRQLNTEAFF
V gene: TRBV5-4; D gene: .; CDR3 length: 18; J gene: TRBJ1-6; CDR3 protein: CASSLRSSDSRYNSPLHF
V gene: TRBV5-1; D gene: .; CDR3 length: 18; J gene: TRBJ2-7; CDR3 protein: CASSLTSPGRIGSYEQYF
V gene: TRBV25-1; D gene: TRBD2; CDR3 length: 15; J gene: TRBJ2-7; CDR3 protein: CASSEGGGVSYEQYF
V gene: TRBV19; D gene: TRBD2; CDR3 length: 16; J gene: TRBJ2-7; CDR3 protein: CASSIWLAGGSYEQYF
V gene: TRBV6-5; D gene: .; CDR3 length: 16; J gene: TRBJ2-5; CDR3 protein: CASSWGSTWGEETQYF
V gene: TRBV5-1; D gene: TRBD2; CDR3 length: 19; J gene: TRBJ2-2; CDR3 protein: CASSSTISGAANNGGELFF
V gene: TRBV9; D gene: TRBD1; CDR3 length: 16; J gene: TRBJ1-1; CDR3 protein: CASSGRQGTLNTEAFF
V gene: TRBV6-5; D gene: .; CDR3 length: 15; J gene: TRBJ2-3; CDR3 protein: CASTPSRQSTDTQYF
V gene: TRBV18; D gene: TRBD1; CDR3 length: 16; J gene: TRBJ2-3; CDR3 protein: CASSPMGTGSTDTQYF
V gene: TRBV19; D gene: .; CDR3 length: 14; J gene: TRBJ2-1; CDR3 protein: CASSIGSEGGEQFF
V gene: TRBV27; D gene: .; CDR3 length: 17; J gene: TRBJ1-5; CDR3 protein: CASSQDRLDYSNQPQHF
V gene: TRBV7-6; D gene: TRBD2; CDR3 length: 15; J gene: TRBJ2-1; CDR3 protein: CASSLSGNSYNEQFF
V gene: TRBV28; D gene: .; CDR3 length: 15; J gene: TRBJ1-6; CDR3 protein: CAVPGRGIYNSPLHF
V gene: TRBV5-1; D gene: TRBD2; CDR3 length: 14; J gene: TRBJ2-3; CDR3 protein: CASSLSGGAYTQYF
V gene: TRBV4-1; D gene: .; CDR3 length: 14; J gene: TRBJ1-1; CDR3 protein: CASSQVRGKTEAFF
V gene: TRBV15; D gene: TRBD2; CDR3 length: 13; J gene: TRBJ2-1; CDR3 protein: CATSRGLALRQFF
V gene: TRBV27; D gene: TRBD2; CDR3 length: 16; J gene: TRBJ2-1; CDR3 protein: CASSLLAGGTYNEQFF
V gene: TRBV2; D gene: .; CDR3 length: 17; J gene: TRBJ1-1; CDR3 protein: CASSEARGWGGITEAFF